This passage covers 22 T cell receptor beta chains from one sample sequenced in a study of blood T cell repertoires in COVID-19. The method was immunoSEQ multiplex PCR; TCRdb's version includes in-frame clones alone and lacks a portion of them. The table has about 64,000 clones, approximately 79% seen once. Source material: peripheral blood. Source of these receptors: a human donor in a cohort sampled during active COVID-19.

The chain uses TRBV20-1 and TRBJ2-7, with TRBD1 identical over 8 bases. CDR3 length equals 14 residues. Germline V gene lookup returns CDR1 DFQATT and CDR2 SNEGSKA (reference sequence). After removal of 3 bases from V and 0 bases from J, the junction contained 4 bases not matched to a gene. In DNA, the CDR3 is TGCAGTGCTAGTTGGACAGGGATCTCCTACGAGCAGTACTTC. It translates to CSASWTGISYEQYF.

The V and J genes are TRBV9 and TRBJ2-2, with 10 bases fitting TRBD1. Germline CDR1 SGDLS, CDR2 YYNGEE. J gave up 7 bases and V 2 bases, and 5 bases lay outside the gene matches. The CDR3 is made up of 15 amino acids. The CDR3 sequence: CASSVDRGLSGELFF. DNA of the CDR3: TGTGCCAGCAGCGTTGACAGGGGGCTGAGCGGGGAGCTGTTTTTT. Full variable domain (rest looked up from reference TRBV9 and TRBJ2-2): DSGVTQTPKHLITATGQRVTLRCSPRSGDLSVYWYQQSLDQGLQFLIQYYNGEERAKGNILERFSAQQFPDLHSELNLSSLELGDSALYFCASSVDRGLSGELFFGEGSRLTVL.

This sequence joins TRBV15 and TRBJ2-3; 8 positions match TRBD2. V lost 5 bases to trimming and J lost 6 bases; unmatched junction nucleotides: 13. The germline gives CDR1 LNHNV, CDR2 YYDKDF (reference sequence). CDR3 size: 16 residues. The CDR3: CATSPRTSSMGDTQYF. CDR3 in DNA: TGTGCCACCAGCCCCCGGACTAGCAGTATGGGCGATACGCAGTATTTT.

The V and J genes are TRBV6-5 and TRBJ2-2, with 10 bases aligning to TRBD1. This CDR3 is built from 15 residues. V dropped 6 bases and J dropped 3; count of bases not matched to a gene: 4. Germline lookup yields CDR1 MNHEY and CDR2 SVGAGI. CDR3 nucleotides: TGTGCCAGCAGCCGGACAGGGGGTTACACCGGGGAGCTGTTTTTT. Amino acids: CASSRTGGYTGELFF.

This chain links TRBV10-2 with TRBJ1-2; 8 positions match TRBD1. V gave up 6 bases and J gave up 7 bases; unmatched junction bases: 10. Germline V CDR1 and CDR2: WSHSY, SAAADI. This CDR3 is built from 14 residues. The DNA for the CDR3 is TGCGCCAGCAGCGCACAGGACAGGGAGAGTGGCTACACCTTC. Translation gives CASSAQDRESGYTF.

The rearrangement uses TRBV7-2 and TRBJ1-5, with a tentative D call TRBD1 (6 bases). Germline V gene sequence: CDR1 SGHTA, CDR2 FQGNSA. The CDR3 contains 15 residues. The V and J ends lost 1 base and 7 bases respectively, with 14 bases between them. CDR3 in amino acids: CASSLDGDKGQPQHF. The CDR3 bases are TGTGCCAGCAGCTTAGATGGGGACAAAGGCCAGCCCCAGCATTTT.

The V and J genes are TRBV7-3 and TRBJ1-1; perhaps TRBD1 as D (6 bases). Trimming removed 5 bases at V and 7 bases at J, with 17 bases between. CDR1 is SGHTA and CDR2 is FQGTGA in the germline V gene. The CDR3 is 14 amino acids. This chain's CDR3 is CASSPRLLDSEAFF. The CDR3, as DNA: TGTGCCAGCAGCCCTAGGTTGTTGGACAGTGAAGCTTTCTTT.

The chain's CDR3 is CASSEPGQGIGEKLFF. CDR3 sequence (DNA): TGTGCCAGCAGTGAACCCGGACAGGGGATCGGGGAAAAACTGTTTTTT. The chain combines TRBV6-1 with TRBJ1-4, with 9 positions matching TRBD1. The CDR3 runs to 16 residues. Per the germline V gene, CDR1 is MNHNS and CDR2 is SASEGT. With V trimmed by 2 bases and J by 8 bases, 9 bases remained unmatched.

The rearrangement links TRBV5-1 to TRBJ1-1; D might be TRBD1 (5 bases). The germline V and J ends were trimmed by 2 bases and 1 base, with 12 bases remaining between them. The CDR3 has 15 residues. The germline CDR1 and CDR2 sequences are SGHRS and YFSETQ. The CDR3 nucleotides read TGCGCCAGCAGCTTCGAGGGGAGGGGGAACACTGAAGCTTTCTTT. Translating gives CASSFEGRGNTEAFF.

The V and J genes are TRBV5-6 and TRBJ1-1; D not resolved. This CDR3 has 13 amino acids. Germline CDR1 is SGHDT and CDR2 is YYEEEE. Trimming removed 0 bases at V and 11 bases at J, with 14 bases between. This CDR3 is CASSLAGYTHAFF. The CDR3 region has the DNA TGTGCCAGCAGCTTGGCAGGATACACGCACGCTTTCTTT.

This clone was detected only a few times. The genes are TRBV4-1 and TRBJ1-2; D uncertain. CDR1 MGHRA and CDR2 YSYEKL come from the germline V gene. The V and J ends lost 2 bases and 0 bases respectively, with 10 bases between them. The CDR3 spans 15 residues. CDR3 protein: CASSQYTGTNYGYTF. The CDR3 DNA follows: TGCGCCAGCAGCCAATACACGGGGACTAACTATGGCTACACCTTC.

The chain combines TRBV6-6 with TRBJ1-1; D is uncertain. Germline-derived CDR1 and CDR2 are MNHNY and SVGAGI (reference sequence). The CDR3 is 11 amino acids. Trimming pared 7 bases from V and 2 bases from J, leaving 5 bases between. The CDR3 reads CASTFNTEAFF. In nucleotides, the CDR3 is TGTGCCAGCACTTTTAACACTGAAGCTTTCTTT.

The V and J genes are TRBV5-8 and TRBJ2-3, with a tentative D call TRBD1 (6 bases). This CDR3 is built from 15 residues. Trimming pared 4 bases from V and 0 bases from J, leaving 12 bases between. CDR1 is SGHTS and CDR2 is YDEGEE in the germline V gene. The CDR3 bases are TGTGCCAGCAGCCGGGGACAACATAGCACAGATACGCAGTATTTT. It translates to CASSRGQHSTDTQYF.

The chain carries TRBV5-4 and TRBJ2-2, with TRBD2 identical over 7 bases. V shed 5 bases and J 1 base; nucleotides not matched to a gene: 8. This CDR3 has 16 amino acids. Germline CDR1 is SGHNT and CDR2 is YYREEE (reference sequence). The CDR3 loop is CASRWMWEGNTGELFF. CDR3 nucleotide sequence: TGTGCCAGCAGGTGGATGTGGGAGGGGAACACCGGGGAGCTGTTTTTT.

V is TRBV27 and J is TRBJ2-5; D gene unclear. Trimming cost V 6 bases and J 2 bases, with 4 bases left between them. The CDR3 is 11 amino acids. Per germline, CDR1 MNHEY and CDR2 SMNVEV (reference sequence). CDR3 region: CASRIQETQYF. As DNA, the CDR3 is TGTGCCAGCAGAATACAAGAGACCCAGTACTTC.

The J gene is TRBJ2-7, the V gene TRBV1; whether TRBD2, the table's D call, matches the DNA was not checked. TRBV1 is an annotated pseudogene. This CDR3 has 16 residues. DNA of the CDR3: TGCACCAGCAGCCGCGGCGCTAGCGATCCCTCCTACGAGCAGTACTTC. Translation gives CTSSRGASDPSYEQYF.

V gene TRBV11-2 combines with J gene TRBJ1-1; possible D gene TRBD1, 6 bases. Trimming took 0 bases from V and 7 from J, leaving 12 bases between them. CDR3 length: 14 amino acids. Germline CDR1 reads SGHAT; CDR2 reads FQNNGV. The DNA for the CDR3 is TGTGCCAGCAGCTTAGATCCACAGGGATTTGAAGCTTTCTTT. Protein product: CASSLDPQGFEAFF.

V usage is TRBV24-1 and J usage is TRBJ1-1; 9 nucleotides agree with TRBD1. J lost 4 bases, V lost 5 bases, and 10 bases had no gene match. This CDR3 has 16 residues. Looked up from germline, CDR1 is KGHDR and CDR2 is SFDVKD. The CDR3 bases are TGTGCCACCAGTGGGGGACAGGGAAGGGGCGGCACTGAAGCTTTCTTT. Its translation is CATSGGQGRGGTEAFF.

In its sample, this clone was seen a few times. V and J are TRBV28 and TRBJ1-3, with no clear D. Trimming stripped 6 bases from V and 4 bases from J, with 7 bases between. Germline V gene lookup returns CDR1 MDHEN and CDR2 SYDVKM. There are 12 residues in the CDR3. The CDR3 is CASSPPGNTIYF. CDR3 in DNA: TGTGCCAGCAGCCCTCCGGGAAACACCATATATTTT.

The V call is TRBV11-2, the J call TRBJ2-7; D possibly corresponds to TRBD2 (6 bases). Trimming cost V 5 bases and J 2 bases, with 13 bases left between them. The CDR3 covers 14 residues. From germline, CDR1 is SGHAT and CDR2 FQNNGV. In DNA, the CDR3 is TGTGCCAGCAGCCGACTGGCGGGAACCTACGAGCAGTACTTC. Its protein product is CASSRLAGTYEQYF.

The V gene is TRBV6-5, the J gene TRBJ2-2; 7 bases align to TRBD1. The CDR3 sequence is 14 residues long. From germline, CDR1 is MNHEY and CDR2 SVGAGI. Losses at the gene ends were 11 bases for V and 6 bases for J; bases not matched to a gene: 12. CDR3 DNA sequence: TGTGCCGTTTCGAATAGGGGGCGATCCGGGGAGCTGTTTTTT. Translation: CAVSNRGRSGELFF.

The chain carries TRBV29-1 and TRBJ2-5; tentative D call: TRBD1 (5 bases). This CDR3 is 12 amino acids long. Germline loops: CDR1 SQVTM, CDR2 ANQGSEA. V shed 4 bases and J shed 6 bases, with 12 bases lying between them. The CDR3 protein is CSVGGEGKTQYF. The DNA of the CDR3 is TGCAGCGTTGGGGGCGAAGGGAAGACCCAGTACTTC.